Below are 10 T cell receptor beta chains sequenced from a single sample in a study of T-cell reconstitution after alpha-beta-depleted transplantation in children. TCRbeta library preparation incorporated unique molecular identifiers. Via MiXCR, TCRdb re-called the PCR reads, giving one row per CDR3 protein. The sample includes 700,000 to 950,000 distinct CDR3 sequences, roughly 15% of them seen just once. The sequences come from PBMCs, mostly from graft donor cells, collected 360 days after TCRalphabeta/CD19-depleted stem cell transplant. These receptors came from a male patient between 5 and 17 years old who had a stem cell transplant for acute lymphoblastic leukemia, so the T cells may come from the graft donor.

This chain joins TRBV15 and TRBJ2-7; a weak D match, TRBD1 (6 bases). The CDR3 is 16 residues long. The V end was cut by 2 bases, the J end by 3 bases, with 17 bases between. Germline CDR1 LNHNV, CDR2 YYDKDF (reference sequence). CDR3 residues: CATSRLEQGPYYEQYF. DNA of the CDR3: TGTGCCACCAGCAGACTTGAACAGGGACCCTACTACGAGCAGTACTTC.

The chain combines TRBV6-5 with TRBJ2-1, with 11 bases aligning to TRBD2. Germline trimming cut 0 bases from V and 9 bases from J; bases unmatched to any gene: 10. This CDR3 contains 17 residues. Germline CDR1 reads MNHEY; CDR2 reads SVGAGI. The CDR3 protein is CASSYSYSGRGFGEQFF. CDR3 DNA sequence: TGTGCCAGCAGTTACTCCTATAGCGGGAGGGGGTTCGGTGAGCAGTTCTTC.

This clonotype has a handful of counts. This chain uses TRBV12-3 or TRBV12-4 with TRBJ2-7, with D hard to call. The CDR3 length is 14 residues. Trimming removed 7 bases at V and 2 bases at J, with 15 bases between. This CDR3 is CASKGRAPPYEQYF. The DNA of the CDR3 is TGTGCCAGCAAAGGCCGAGCGCCTCCCTACGAGCAGTACTTC.

This chain uses TRBV12-3 or TRBV12-4 with TRBJ2-7; no clear D gene. The CDR3 contains 12 residues. V was pared by 2 bases and J by 3 bases, with 5 bases between. Here the CDR3 reads CASSLTFYEQYF. In DNA, the CDR3 is TGTGCCAGCAGTTTAACCTTCTACGAGCAGTACTTC.

This clonotype has at least ten counts. As DNA, the CDR3 is TGCGCCAGCAGTGGACAGACTTTGAACACTGAAGCTTTCTTT. Residues: CASSGQTLNTEAFF. The chain couples TRBV5-1 to TRBJ1-1; the D gene is possibly TRBD1 (6 bases). Germline V gene data show CDR1 as SGHRS and CDR2 as YFSETQ. CDR3 length: 14 residues. Trimming took off 5 bases at V and 0 bases at J, with 11 bases between the two ends.

The V gene is TRBV9, the J gene TRBJ2-4; D unresolved. V gave up 0 bases and J gave up 1 base, with 8 bases separating them. Germline V lookup: CDR1 SGDLS, CDR2 YYNGEE. This CDR3 contains 15 residues. Here the CDR3 reads CASSVGGGAKNIQYF. The CDR3 bases are TGTGCCAGCAGCGTAGGAGGCGGTGCCAAAAACATTCAGTACTTC.

The chain is built from TRBV7-9 and TRBJ2-7; TRBD2 aligns across 12 bases. CDR3 size: 16 residues. With V trimmed by 8 bases and J by 2 bases, 10 bases remained unmatched. CDR1 SEHNR and CDR2 FQNEAQ come from the germline V gene (reference sequence). The CDR3 nucleotides are TGTGCCAGCGCACTAGCGGGAGGAGGTAGGGCCTACGAGCAGTACTTC. Amino acid sequence: CASALAGGGRAYEQYF. Full variable domain (rest looked up from reference TRBV7-9 and TRBJ2-7): DTGVSQNPRHKITKRGQNVTFRCDPISEHNRLYWYRQTLGQGPEFLTYFQNEAQLEKSRLLSDRFSAERPKGSFSTLEIQRTEQGDSAMYLCASALAGGGRAYEQYFGPGTRLTVT.

The chain links TRBV18 to TRBJ2-7; TRBD1 aligns across 11 bases. The CDR3 sequence is 14 residues long. In germline, CDR1 is KGHSH, CDR2 LQKENI. Germline trimming cut 5 bases from V and 7 bases from J; bases unmatched to any gene: 7. The CDR3 here is CASSWTGGAREQYF. CDR3 DNA: TGTGCCAGCTCATGGACAGGGGGCGCGAGGGAGCAGTACTTC.

The chain uses TRBV7-6 and TRBJ2-7, with a possible D match to TRBD1 (5 bases). V was cut by 1 base and J by 1 base, with 11 bases left in between. The germline gives CDR1 SGHVS, CDR2 FNYEAQ. The CDR3 spans 15 residues. As DNA, the CDR3 is TGTGCCAGCAGCTTAGTTGCCCAGGGATCCTACGAGCAGTACTTC. Translated: CASSLVAQGSYEQYF.

V gene TRBV4-2 combines with J gene TRBJ1-1; D remains unclear. The CDR3 has 16 residues. Germline V gene data show CDR1 as LGHNA and CDR2 as YNFKEQ. V was pared by 4 bases and J by 0 bases, with 15 bases between. CDR3 sequence (DNA): TGTGCCAGCAGCCCCGCAGACCTCTACATGAACACTGAAGCTTTCTTT. Residues: CASSPADLYMNTEAFF.